The clone carrying this T cell receptor (beta chain) was counted a single time. These data are taken from a study of blood T cell repertoires in COVID-19. Overall study: Samples taken during acute and convalescent COVID-19 were collected in the United States, Italy and Spain. PBMCs, B-cell-depleted T cells, or T cells were the source of the cDNA or gDNA that made up the material.

V lost 8 bases and J lost 0; bases outside the gene matches: 6. Germline CDR1 and CDR2: SGHAT and FQNNGV. The CDR3 loop spans 15 amino acids. Authors' methods: The authors estimated nucleated cell counts from reference gene primer amplification. Generated by immunoSEQ multiplex PCR, the TCRdb table keeps only in-frame clones and is missing some. The V and J calls and clone size come from that table; D and trimming were worked out from the DNA. The repertoire holds 100,000 to 150,000 clones, with roughly three quarters as singletons. The chain combines TRBV11-2 with TRBJ2-3; 9 bases line up with TRBD1. Material: peripheral blood. The TCR originated in a woman in her seventies with acute or convalescent COVID-19. In nucleotides, the CDR3 is TGTGCCAGCTCTACGGGACAGGGAAGCACAGATACGCAGTATTTT. It specifies CASSTGQGSTDTQYF.